One and the same sample provided the 3 T cell receptor beta chains below, sequenced in a study of blood T cell dynamics during melanoma immunotherapy. The time point here: pre-treatment baseline. Libraries were prepared by immunoSEQ multiplex PCR; TCRdb keeps only in-frame clonotypes and omits some of them. The sample lists approximately 13,000 clones; nearly 90% were seen once. This material consisted of blood, taken from a patient treated with checkpoint blockade. All receptors come from a human donor with melanoma.

The V gene is TRBV29-1, the J gene TRBJ1-1; D is uncertain. The CDR3 runs to 10 residues. V gave up 4 bases and J gave up 4 bases, with 4 bases separating them. Germline loops: CDR1 SQVTM, CDR2 ANQGSEA. CDR3 amino acids: CSVVGTEAFF. The CDR3 nucleotides are TGCAGCGTTGTGGGCACTGAAGCTTTCTTT.

The rearrangement uses TRBV5-5 and TRBJ1-1; TRBD1 matches 7 bases. The V and J ends lost 4 bases and 1 base, in that order; junction bases with no gene match: 7. The CDR3 has 15 residues. The V gene's germline CDR1 is SGHKS and CDR2 YYEKEE (reference sequence). As DNA, the CDR3 is TGTGCCAGCAGCCCGGAGGGGGCCCCGAACACTGAAGCTTTCTTT. Amino acids: CASSPEGAPNTEAFF.

J is TRBJ2-2 and V is TRBV10-3; D may be TRBD1 or TRBD2 (6 bases each). V gave up 0 bases and J gave up 4 bases, with 12 bases separating them. The CDR3 consists of 16 residues. Germline loops: CDR1 ENHRY, CDR2 SYGVKD. For the CDR3, the DNA is TGTGCCATCAGTGAGTCTCAGGGGCGGGGCACCGGGGAGCTGTTTTTT. Translating gives CAISESQGRGTGELFF.